The rows below give T cell receptor beta chains drawn from one sample of a study of neurological immune-mediated disorders. MiXCR, applied by TCRdb to the 5' RACE reads, yields one record per CDR3 protein. The sample includes 80,000 or so distinct CDR3 sequences, about 9% seen only once; the top ten take 1.5% to 2%. Sequencing was done on a sample of PBMCs. The receptor set was obtained from a man aged 50-60 years in good health. The CDR3 runs from the conserved cysteine through the conserved F or W. D genes are given only for firm matches. The size entry is marked missing in some rows and otherwise reads once, few, many or a size class.

abundance,d_gene,j_gene,len,v_gene,CDR3nt,CDR3aa
few,TRBD1,TRBJ1-4,16,TRBV2,TGTGCCAGCAGCGATAACAGGGGCCGGACTAATGAAAAACTGTTTTTT,CASSDNRGRTNEKLFF
many,.,TRBJ1-1,15,TRBV12-3/TRBV12-4,TGTGCCAGCTTCCTCAACCATTACGAGGGACAAAATGTCTTCTTT,CASFLNHYEGQNVFF
many,.,TRBJ2-1,11,TRBV20-1,TGCAGTGCCTTGGTTGTGAATGAGCAGTTCTTC,CSALVVNEQFF
many,.,TRBJ2-5,14,TRBV5-1,TGCGCCAGCAGCTTGTCAACGGTTAAAGAGACCCAGTACTTC,CASSLSTVKETQYF
many,TRBD2,TRBJ2-3,16,TRBV7-2,TGTGCCAGCAGCACCCGACTAGCGGGAGAGGCAGATACGCAGTATTTT,CASSTRLAGEADTQYF
.,.,TRBJ2-2,13,TRBV20-1,TGCACCCTGCTAGCCAGGAACACCGGGGATCTGTTTTTT,CTLLARNTGDLFF
many,.,TRBJ2-4,18,TRBV28,TGTGCCAGCAGGGGGGTTAATTGGGGGGAACGCGCCAAAAACATTCAGTACTTC,CASRGVNWGERAKNIQYF
many,.,TRBJ2-7,13,TRBV20-1,TGCAGTGCTAGAGGGGGCTGGGACTACGAGCAGTACTTC,CSARGGWDYEQYF
few,.,TRBJ2-3,14,TRBV7-9,TGTGCCAGCAGCTTCTCCCTTACCACAGATACGCAGTATTTT,CASSFSLTTDTQYF
many,.,TRBJ2-7,15,TRBV20-1,TGCAGTGCTAGAGATTGGGCAGGATCCACCTACGAGCAGTACTTC,CSARDWAGSTYEQYF
many,.,TRBJ1-5,14,TRBV5-5,TGTGCCAGCAGCTCGGGACGGATCAATCAGCCCCAGCATTTT,CASSSGRINQPQHF
many,.,TRBJ2-7,14,TRBV28,TGTGCCAGCAGTTTCCTAGACGTTCTGGGGGAGCAGTACTTC,CASSFLDVLGEQYF
many,TRBD1,TRBJ2-1,14,TRBV6-6,TGTGCCAGCAGGCCCACCGACAGGGGCCCTAGGGAGTTCTTC,CASRPTDRGPREFF
many,TRBD1,TRBJ2-1,15,TRBV11-1,TGTGCCAGCAGGACCGGGACAGGGGGCTACAATGAGCAGTTCTTC,CASRTGTGGYNEQFF
many,.,TRBJ2-7,12,TRBV7-2,TGTGCCAGCAGCTTTGCGTCCTACGAGCAGTACTTC,CASSFASYEQYF
many,.,TRBJ1-6,16,TRBV5-1,TGCGCCAGCACCCTGACGCCGCGGGCCACCAATTCACCCCTCCACTTT,CASTLTPRATNSPLHF
many,.,TRBJ2-3,19,TRBV5-8,TGTGCCAGCACCCGAGGGAAGGGAAGCGGAGCCTCTAGCACAGATACGCAGTATTTT,CASTRGKGSGASSTDTQYF
many,TRBD1,TRBJ1-5,15,TRBV29-1,TGCAGCGTGGGGGAGACAGGGACCAGCAATCAGCCCCAGCATTTT,CSVGETGTSNQPQHF
many,TRBD1,TRBJ2-5,14,TRBV7-8,TGTGCCAGCAGCTGGGACAGAGTCCAAGAGACCCAGTACTTC,CASSWDRVQETQYF
many,.,TRBJ1-6,15,TRBV12-3/TRBV12-4,TGTGCCAGCTCCAACGAGGGGGCCTATAATTCACCCCTCCACTTT,CASSNEGAYNSPLHF
.,TRBD2,TRBJ2-5,16,TRBV28,TGTGCCAGCAGTGCCCCGCCGGGGAGGGATCAAGAGACCCAGTACTTC,CASSAPPGRDQETQYF
many,.,TRBJ2-5,15,TRBV7-2,TGTGCCAGCAGCCCTCCGATAGTGGCGGCGGTAGCCCAGTACTTC,CASSPPIVAAVAQYF
many,TRBD2,TRBJ2-7,17,TRBV28,TGTGCCAGCAGTCCACCCCTGGGGCGGGAGGCCTCCTACGAGCAGTACTTC,CASSPPLGREASYEQYF
many,TRBD2,TRBJ2-1,15,TRBV10-3,TGTGCCATCAGTGGGGCTAGCGGGAGCTACAATGAGCAGTTCTTC,CAISGASGSYNEQFF
many,.,TRBJ1-2,12,TRBV6-1,TGTGCCAGCAGCCCAGGGAACTATGGCTACACCTTC,CASSPGNYGYTF
many,.,TRBJ2-7,16,TRBV5-1,TGCGCCAGCAGCCCCGGAGGAGGGTCTACCTCCTACGAGCAGTACTTC,CASSPGGGSTSYEQYF
many,.,TRBJ2-7,15,TRBV5-1,TGCGCCAGCAGCTTGGCCCCCGTACAGTCCTACGAGCAGTACTTC,CASSLAPVQSYEQYF
many,TRBD2,TRBJ2-5,16,TRBV20-1,TGCAGTGCTAGAGATCATGTCGGGAGGGCCGAAGAGACCCAGTACTTC,CSARDHVGRAEETQYF
many,.,TRBJ1-4,14,TRBV10-3,TGTGCCATCAGTAACAGGGAGGAGGGTGAAAAACTGTTTTTT,CAISNREEGEKLFF
.,.,TRBJ1-3,11,TRBV7-2,TGTGCCAGCGGGATCGAAAACACCATATATTTT,CASGIENTIYF
many,.,TRBJ1-1,16,TRBV28,TGTGCCAGCAGTTTCCCCAAGGGGGGCTCGAACACTGAAGCTTTCTTT,CASSFPKGGSNTEAFF
many,TRBD2,TRBJ2-3,14,TRBV11-3,TGTGCCAGCAGCTGGGGGGGGTCTCAAGATACGCAGTATTTT,CASSWGGSQDTQYF
many,.,TRBJ1-5,14,TRBV12-3/TRBV12-4,TGTGCCAGCTCAGGACAGTTGGTGGTTCAGCCCCAGCATTTT,CASSGQLVVQPQHF
many,.,TRBJ1-5,14,TRBV7-8,TGTGCCAGCAGCTTTGGGGACACCCGATACCCCCAGCATTTT,CASSFGDTRYPQHF
many,.,TRBJ1-1,16,TRBV11-1,TGTGCCAGCAGCACGGGACTGGATTTCATGAACACTGAAGCTTTCTTT,CASSTGLDFMNTEAFF
many,TRBD2,TRBJ2-3,15,TRBV20-1,TGCAGTGCTAGACCCTCCGGGGGGTGGGCAGATACGCAGTATTTT,CSARPSGGWADTQYF
many,TRBD1,TRBJ1-4,15,TRBV5-1,TGCGCCAGCAGCGGACAGGGGGCTACTAATGAAAAACTGTTTTTT,CASSGQGATNEKLFF
many,TRBD1,TRBJ2-5,14,TRBV13,TGTGCCAGCAGCAGGACAGGGTCCCAAGAGACCCAGTACTTC,CASSRTGSQETQYF
many,TRBD2,TRBJ2-3,17,TRBV5-1,TGCGCCAGCAGTCCCGCGACTAGCGGGAGTCTCACAGATACGCAGTATTTT,CASSPATSGSLTDTQYF
few,TRBD1,TRBJ1-1,14,TRBV7-2,TGTGCCAGCAGCGGTGACAGGGGGAACACTGAAGCTTTCTTT,CASSGDRGNTEAFF
.,TRBD1,TRBJ2-7,16,TRBV2,TGTGCCAGCCTATTACTACGGACAGGGGGCTTCTACGAGCAGTACTTC,CASLLLRTGGFYEQYF